A selection of T cell receptor beta chains follows, all from one sample in a study of regulatory T cells in long-lasting Graves disease. TCRdb reanalysed the multiplex PCR reads using MiXCR and keeps one entry per CDR3 protein. The profile shows about 560,000 distinct CDR3 sequences, around 15% of them singletons. These same data were also listed under a study on T cells in Graves' hyperthyroidism and ophthalmopathy.

This sample comprised peripheral blood mononuclear cells (PBMCs), obtained at new diagnosis, from a patient treated with antithyroid drugs. These receptor sequences come from a young man with Graves disease. Each CDR3 is given with its conserved first and last residue. Each record gives: V gene, clone size, D gene, J gene, CDR3 DNA, CDR3 protein. A D gene is named only where the DNA matches it firmly. Size is stated for part of the rows, as once, few or many counts, or as a class when the clone is expanded.

>TRBV10-3|-|TRBD1|TRBJ2-1
TGTGCCATCAGGGGGGACAGGTCGAGCTCCTACAATGAGCAGTTCTTC
CAIRGDRSSSYNEQFF
>TRBV9|-|-|TRBJ2-1
TGTGCCAGCAGCTCTCGAACCCGAGGGACGGTTTACAATGAGCAGTTCTTC
CASSSRTRGTVYNEQFF
>TRBV5-1|many|-|TRBJ1-1
TGCGCCAGCAGCTTGGTCGGTTGGGGGGAGAGGGACACTGAAGCTTTCTTT
CASSLVGWGERDTEAFF
>TRBV28|-|-|TRBJ1-3
TGTGCCAGCAGTTCCCCTAGGATTGGGGATGCAATAGGGGCAGGAAACACCATATATTTT
CASSSPRIGDAIGAGNTIYF
>TRBV2|many|-|TRBJ2-1
TGTGCCAGCACTATAGTAGTTCGAGGGTTCAATGAGCAGTTCTTC
CASTIVVRGFNEQFF
>TRBV10-3|few|-|TRBJ1-2
TGTGCCATCAGTGAAGTATCCTATGGCTACACCTTC
CAISEVSYGYTF
>TRBV18|many|-|TRBJ1-1
TGTGCCAGCTCACCACTGGGGACCAGAGGGACTGAAGCTTTCTTT
CASSPLGTRGTEAFF
>TRBV28|many|TRBD1|TRBJ2-3
TGTGCCAGCAACCCGGCCGGGACAGGGGCGACAGATACGCAGTATTTT
CASNPAGTGATDTQYF
>TRBV19|-|-|TRBJ1-2
TGTGCCAGTAACGTCGGGCGTAGCTCTTTCTATGGCTACACCTTC
CASNVGRSSFYGYTF
>TRBV3-1|many|-|TRBJ2-5
TGTGCCAGCAGCCAAGGAACCGTGGTGAGGGAGACCCAGTACTTC
CASSQGTVVRETQYF
>TRBV5-5|-|-|TRBJ1-2
TGTGCCAGCAGCTTGGAGGGGGGCTACGGCTATGGCTACACCTTC
CASSLEGGYGYGYTF
>TRBV29-1|many|-|TRBJ2-7
TGCAGCGTTGAAGATGGTGAGGGGTCCTACGAGCAGTACTTC
CSVEDGEGSYEQYF
>TRBV20-1|many|-|TRBJ1-3
TGCAGTGCTAAGGACCTGATCTCTGGAAACACCATATATTTT
CSAKDLISGNTIYF
>TRBV20-1|few|-|TRBJ2-7
TGCAGTGCTAGAGCAGGGTTCACCTACGAGCAGTACTTC
CSARAGFTYEQYF
>TRBV30|few|-|TRBJ2-6
TGTGCCTTAGCCTCAGGGGCTGGGGCCAACGTCCTGACTTTC
CALASGAGANVLTF